This TCR beta chain derives from a study of blood T cell repertoires in COVID-19. At the level of the study: The United States, Italy and Spain supplied acute and convalescent COVID-19 samples. PBMCs, B-cell-depleted T cells, or T cells were the source of the cDNA or gDNA that made up the material.

In the original processing: By means of reference gene primer amplification, nucleated cell counts were estimated. The repertoire was sequenced with immunoSEQ multiplex PCR; TCRdb's copy has only in-frame clones and lacks some. V and J calls plus clone size are reproduced from that table; the DNA served to infer D and trimming. The table lists around 170,000 clones, 65% to 90% of them singletons. This CDR3 is built from 18 residues. Trimming took 0 bases from V and 8 from J; bases not matched to a gene: 15. Germline CDR1 SGDLS, CDR2 YYNGEE. The specimen sequenced was peripheral blood. The rearrangement joins TRBV9 to TRBJ2-7; TRBD2 aligns across 12 bases. This TCR was recovered from a human donor in a cohort sampled during active COVID-19. The CDR3 nucleotides are TGTGCCAGCAGCGTAGGGGACAGGGATGGACTAGCGGGATTCAAGCAGTACTTC. It encodes CASSVGDRDGLAGFKQYF.